These T cell receptor beta chains were read from a single sample in a study of CD8+CD57+ T cells in acquired aplastic anemia. A single record per CDR3 protein comes from TCRdb applying MiXCR to the reads. The sample lists hundreds of thousands of distinct CDR3 sequences; around 68% were seen once. Input material: sorted CD4+, CD8+, or CD8+CD57+ T cells (not recorded which) from PBMCs. These receptors were collected from a human donor in good health, serving as a control. Each CDR3 is given with its conserved first and last residue. D genes are given only for firm matches. Size is omitted from some rows. Given values are once, few, many or a class for expanded clones.

V gene	J gene	clone size	D gene	CDR3 DNA	CDR3 protein
TRBV20-1	TRBJ1-1	many	-	TGCAGTGCTCCTCTAACAGGGACGAACACTGAAGCTTTCTTT	CSAPLTGTNTEAFF
TRBV10-3	TRBJ1-4	many	-	TGTGCCATCAGGTCCGGGACCGACTCTGAAAAACTGTTTTTT	CAIRSGTDSEKLFF
TRBV7-2	TRBJ2-7	-	TRBD2	TGTGCCAGCAGCTGCGGGGGGGGGCACCTCTGCGATGAGTACTTC	CASSCGGGHLCDEYF
TRBV20-1	TRBJ1-2	-	TRBD1	TGCAGCGTGCATAGTGACAGGGTCGGTGTCTACACCTTC	CSVHSDRVGVYTF
TRBV29-1	TRBJ1-5	-	-	TGCAGCGTGTGCGACAGTAGCAATCAGCCCCACTATTTT	CSVCDSSNQPHYF
TRBV2	TRBJ2-3	-	TRBD2	TGTGCCAGCAGCGTAGATGCTAGCGGTATGTTAGATACGCAGTATTTT	CASSVDASGMLDTQYF
TRBV7-2	TRBJ1-6	-	-	TGTGCCAGCAGCTGTGGACGGGGAGGCCTACGGGCAGAATTT	CASSCGRGGLRAEF
TRBV5-1	TRBJ2-7	-	-	TGCGCCAGCAGCCAACTAGGCAGGGTTGGCCACGAGCAGTACTTC	CASSQLGRVGHEQYF
TRBV7-2	TRBJ2-3	-	-	TGTGCCAGCAGCTTCGCTGGGGGCGGTGATACGCAGTATTTT	CASSFAGGGDTQYF
TRBV6-5	TRBJ1-3	-	-	TGTGCCAGCAGTTCCTCTAGTGATAGGGGAAACACCATATATTTT	CASSSSSDRGNTIYF
TRBV7-3	TRBJ2-1	-	-	TGTGCCAGCAGCCCCCGAAACAATGCGGAGTTTGTGGAGTTCTTC	CASSPRNNAEFVEFF
TRBV14	TRBJ2-3	-	-	TGTGCCAGCAGCCAAGAGAACGCAGATACGCAGTATTTT	CASSQENADTQYF
TRBV5-1	TRBJ1-1	-	TRBD1	TGCGCCAGCAGCCCGGACAGGCAGCGTTCCGAAGCTTTCTTT	CASSPDRQRSEAFF
TRBV12-3/TRBV12-4	TRBJ2-1	-	TRBD2	TGTGCCAGCAACGAGCGGGGGGGACGAAATCAGCAGTTCTTC	CASNERGGRNQQFF
TRBV7-9	TRBJ1-2	-	-	TGTGCCAGCAGCTTAACAGGTGGTATAATGAACACTGAATTC	CASSLTGGIMNTEF
TRBV9	TRBJ2-7	few	-	TGTGCCAGCAGCGTCGGACAGAGGGGCTACGGCTACAACTTC	CASSVGQRGYGYNF
TRBV19	TRBJ1-6	-	-	TGTGCCAGTAGTACACGACAATCAAATGCAAACCTCCACTTT	CASSTRQSNANLHF
TRBV9	TRBJ1-2	many	-	TGTGCCAGCAGCGTAGGCCTCCAAAGGGACTACACCTTC	CASSVGLQRDYTF
TRBV10-3	TRBJ1-2	-	TRBD1	TGTGCCATCAGTCGTGGAGGCAGGGGGCGCAACTATGGCTACACCTTC	CAISRGGRGRNYGYTF
TRBV4-2	TRBJ2-7	many	TRBD1	TGTGCCAGCAGCACCAGACAGGGCTACGAGCAGTACTTC	CASSTRQGYEQYF
TRBV7-2	TRBJ2-1	-	TRBD1	TGTGCCAGCAGCTTAGCCGGGACAGCTTCCTACAATGAGCAGTTCTTC	CASSLAGTASYNEQFF
TRBV2	TRBJ2-3	-	TRBD2	TGTGCCAGCAGTGTTTTAGCGGGGGCCCAGGGATATACGCAGTGTTTT	CASSVLAGAQGYTQCF
TRBV5-4	TRBJ1-1	-	TRBD1	TGTGCCAGCAGCCTCGGCGGGACAGGGACTGAAGCTTTCTTT	CASSLGGTGTEAFF
TRBV7-6	TRBJ2-1	-	TRBD1	TGTGCCAGCAGCCCAAGACAGGGCCATGGCCACACCTTC	CASSPRQGHGHTF
TRBV15	TRBJ1-4	-	-	TGTGCCACCAGCAGAAGGGGGAGGTCCGGCAGTAATGAAAAACTGTTTTTT	CATSRRGRSGSNEKLFF
TRBV5-1	TRBJ1-2	once	-	TGCGCCAGCAGCAAGGGGGACAATAATAATGGCTACACCTTC	CASSKGDNNNGYTF
TRBV12-3/TRBV12-4	TRBJ2-1	-	TRBD2	TGTGCCAGCAGTTTTAGGGACTACCCAACCCATGAGAAGTTCTTC	CASSFRDYPTHEKFF
TRBV10-1	TRBJ2-2	-	-	TGCGCCAGCAGCGCCGCCGCGAACATTGGGGAGCTGTTTTTT	CASSAAANIGELFF
TRBV9	TRBJ2-2	many	TRBD2	TGTGCCAGCAGCGGGCCGGGACTAGCGGGGGGGCAATCCACCGGGGAGCTGTTTTTT	CASSGPGLAGGQSTGELFF
TRBV6-5	TRBJ2-1	many	-	TGTGCCAGCAGTTACTCCAGGGAGCAGTTCTTC	CASSYSREQFF
TRBV7-9	TRBJ1-2	-	-	TGTGCCAGCAGCTACCCCGTATCCAGCTACCCCTTC	CASSYPVSSYPF
TRBV7-8	TRBJ2-1	-	-	TGTGCCAGCAGCTTAGACCGGGATCAGCCTCAGCAGTTTTTC	CASSLDRDQPQQFF
TRBV7-2	TRBJ2-7	-	TRBD2	TGTGCCAGCAGCGGCGGCGGGAGCTCCTACGAGCAGTACTTC	CASSGGGSSYEQYF
TRBV19	TRBJ1-6	-	-	TGTGCCAGTAGAACTGTAGGGGAATTGGGTTCACCCCTCCACTTT	CASRTVGELGSPLHF
TRBV10-3	TRBJ1-4	-	-	TGTGCCATCAGTGAGAAGGGTTCAGCTAATGAAAAACTGTTTTTT	CAISEKGSANEKLFF
TRBV5-1	TRBJ2-7	-	TRBD1	TGCGCCAGCAGCATAGACAGGGGGCGGGGATACGAGCAGTACTTC	CASSIDRGRGYEQYF
TRBV5-1	TRBJ2-7	-	-	TGTGCCAGCAGCAGATGGGACGACGGCTGCTACGAGCAGTACTTC	CASSRWDDGCYEQYF
TRBV20-1	TRBJ2-6	-	-	TGCAGTGCCCTCAGGTGGACGGGGGCCAACGTCCTGACTTTC	CSALRWTGANVLTF
TRBV12-3/TRBV12-4	TRBJ2-3	-	-	TGTGCCAGCAGGCGAGGGGGGGGCTCCACAGATACGCAGTATTTT	CASRRGGGSTDTQYF
TRBV19	TRBJ1-5	few	-	TGTGCCAGTAGTATAGGAGGGGATCAACCCCAGCATTTT	CASSIGGDQPQHF
TRBV7-9	TRBJ2-7	many	-	TGTGCCAGCAGCGCGGCACGCGTGGGGGCCGGCGAGCAGTACTTC	CASSAARVGAGEQYF
TRBV20-1	TRBJ1-6	many	TRBD1	TGCAGTGCCGGGACAGGGGAAGTGTCCTATAATTCACCCCTCCACTTT	CSAGTGEVSYNSPLHF